Below are 12 T cell receptor beta chains sequenced from a single sample in a study of vaccination and CD4 T cells after COVID-19. TCRdb recomputed calls from the PCR reads with MiXCR, one row per CDR3 protein. The sample shows roughly 25,000 distinct CDR3 sequences, 45% to 60% of them seen only once. The source material was CD4+ T cells from blood, sampled before SARS-CoV-2 vaccination. The receptors shown here come from a human donor who had recovered from COVID-19.

The V call is TRBV5-1, the J call TRBJ1-1; D call uncertain. CDR1 is SGHRS, CDR2 YFSETQ, per germline. This CDR3 has 12 residues. Between the trimmed V and J ends, which lost 2 bases and 2 bases, there was a span of 4 bases. The CDR3 spells CASSLANTEAFF. The CDR3 bases are TGCGCCAGCAGCTTAGCTAACACTGAAGCTTTCTTT.

The table lists this clonotype with a few counts. The rearrangement uses TRBV20-1 and TRBJ2-7; D unresolved. Germline V gene lookup returns CDR1 DFQATT and CDR2 SNEGSKA (reference sequence). This CDR3 comprises 12 residues. Trimming stripped 3 bases from V and 0 bases from J, with 6 bases between. Written as DNA, the CDR3 is TGCAGTGCTAGCAGCAGCTCCTACGAGCAGTACTTC. Its protein product is CSASSSSYEQYF.

The genes are TRBV12-3 or TRBV12-4 and TRBJ2-4; 11 nucleotides match TRBD2. J lost 6 bases, V lost 6 bases, and 7 bases had no gene match. The CDR3 sequence is 15 residues long. The CDR3 protein is CASSRAGTSGNIQYF. In DNA, the CDR3 is TGTGCCAGCAGCCGTGCTGGGACTAGCGGAAACATTCAGTACTTC.

The chain recombines TRBV28 with TRBJ2-1; 7 bases are shared with TRBD2. The CDR3 covers 15 residues. Germline V lookup: CDR1 MDHEN, CDR2 SYDVKM. With 2 bases clipped from V and 3 bases from J, the junction kept 4 bases outside the gene matches. The CDR3 region has the DNA TGTGCCAGCAGTTTAGCGGGAGTTATCTACAATGAGCAGTTCTTC. Amino acids: CASSLAGVIYNEQFF. The entire variable domain, with the rest obtained from reference TRBV28 and TRBJ2-1, is as follows: DVKVTQSSRYLVKRTGEKVFLECVQDMDHENMFWYRQDPGLGLRLIYFSYDVKMKEKGDIPEGYSVSREKKERFSLILESASTNQTSMYLCASSLAGVIYNEQFFGPGTRLTVL.

The gene calls are TRBV20-1 and TRBJ2-2, with 9 bases that match TRBD2. The germline gives CDR1 DFQATT, CDR2 SNEGSKA (reference sequence). CDR3 length: 15 residues. V was clipped by 2 bases and J by 1 base; unmatched bases: 2. The CDR3 protein is CSARLSGRNTGELFF. DNA for the CDR3: TGCAGTGCTAGACTTAGCGGGAGGAACACCGGGGAGCTGTTTTTT.

The chain carries TRBV20-1 and TRBJ2-3, with TRBD1 matching over 8 bases. Germline lookup yields CDR1 DFQATT and CDR2 SNEGSKA (reference sequence). The CDR3 extends over 13 amino acids. With V trimmed by 3 bases and J by 1 base, 0 bases remained unmatched. DNA for the CDR3: TGCAGTGCTAGGACAGGGGGCACAGATACGCAGTATTTT. Its translation: CSARTGGTDTQYF.

The chain is built from TRBV20-1 and TRBJ2-1, with TRBD2 matching over 8 bases. From germline, CDR1 is DFQATT and CDR2 SNEGSKA (reference sequence). The CDR3 spans 13 residues. The trim removed 6 bases at V and 6 bases at J, leaving 7 bases unmatched. CDR3 bases: TGCAGTGCCACCCCCGGGACTAGCAATGAGCAGTTCTTC. This sequence encodes CSATPGTSNEQFF.

The J gene is TRBJ2-3, the V gene TRBV7-3; D not resolved. Germline-derived CDR1 and CDR2 are SGHTA and FQGTGA. V was trimmed by 4 bases and J by 6 bases, leaving 5 bases between them. The CDR3 length is 11 residues. This CDR3 reads CASSSADTQYF. Here the CDR3 DNA reads TGTGCCAGCAGCTCAGCTGATACGCAGTATTTT.

The chain is built from TRBV6-1 and TRBJ1-5; perhaps TRBD1 as D (6 bases). Germline CDR1 and CDR2: MNHNS and SASEGT. The CDR3 is made up of 17 amino acids. The V end lost 4 bases, the J end lost 0 bases, and 16 bases lay between the germline ends. The CDR3 DNA follows: TGTGCCAGCAGTGGTCCCCGACAGGAATATAGCAATCAGCCCCAGCATTTT. Encoded protein: CASSGPRQEYSNQPQHF.

This clonotype occurred a few times. V is TRBV7-3 and J is TRBJ1-6; D uncertain. This CDR3 is built from 13 residues. Looked up from germline, CDR1 is SGHTA and CDR2 is FQGTGA. Trimming removed 3 bases at V and 8 bases at J, with 8 bases between. In nucleotides, the CDR3 is TGTGCCAGCAGCTTGGGGAGGGATTCACCCCTCCACTTT. The encoded protein is CASSLGRDSPLHF.

This clonotype was picked up a small number of times. The CDR3 protein is CASSPGTGMETQYF. The CDR3 DNA follows: TGTGCCAGCAGTCCTGGGACAGGGATGGAGACCCAGTACTTC. The chain carries TRBV27 and TRBJ2-5, with 9 bases aligning to TRBD1. Per germline, CDR1 MNHEY and CDR2 SMNVEV (reference sequence). The junction had 6 bases not matched to a gene; V was cut back by 5 bases and J by 5 bases. The length of the CDR3 is 14 residues.

The chain has TRBV20-1 and TRBJ1-2; D gene uncertain. This CDR3 is 11 amino acids long. Trimming stripped 5 bases from V and 0 bases from J, with 4 bases between. Germline-derived CDR1 and CDR2 are DFQATT and SNEGSKA (reference sequence). The CDR3 spells CSAGTNYGYTF. The CDR3 nucleotides are TGCAGTGCTGGGACTAACTATGGCTACACCTTC.